These T cell receptor beta chains were read from a single sample in a study of blood T cell repertoires in COVID-19. Libraries were prepared by immunoSEQ multiplex PCR; TCRdb keeps only in-frame clonotypes and omits some of them. The sample lists 110,000 or so clones; 85% to 90% were seen once. The sample was peripheral blood. Source of these receptors: a woman between 45 and 60 years old with acute or convalescent COVID-19. The CDR3 runs from the conserved cysteine through the conserved F or W. A D gene is named only where the DNA matches it firmly. Rows may omit the clone size; those that give it use once, few, many or a size class.

clone_size	v_call	d_call	j_call	cdr3_nt	cdr3_aa
.	TRBV14	.	TRBJ2-7	TGTGCCAGCAGCCAAACGGCAGTATCGGGCGAGCAGTACTTC	CASSQTAVSGEQYF
.	TRBV21-1	.	TRBJ2-2	TGTGCCAGCAGCCCCCGACAGGGTAGGAACACCGGGGAGCTGTTTTTT	CASSPRQGRNTGELFF
.	TRBV7-2	.	TRBJ2-3	TGTGCCAGCAGCTTAGGTCGCCTCCAGGGTACGCAGTATTTT	CASSLGRLQGTQYF
.	TRBV7-6	.	TRBJ2-1	TGTGCCAGCAGCTTGGTGACTGGTGAGCAGTTCTTC	CASSLVTGEQFF
once	TRBV4-3	.	TRBJ2-1	TGCGCCAGCAGCCAAGATAGCGGCAGACGCAATGAGCAGTTCTTC	CASSQDSGRRNEQFF
.	TRBV11-2	TRBD2	TRBJ2-5	TGTGCCAGCAAGCTAGCGGGACTAGAGACCCAGTACTTC	CASKLAGLETQYF
.	TRBV9	.	TRBJ2-3	TGTGCCAGCAGCGTAGTTGGCCGCACAGATACGCAGTATTTT	CASSVVGRTDTQYF
once	TRBV5-4	TRBD2	TRBJ2-7	TGTGCCAGCAGCTTGAAGGCTAGCGGACTCAGCACCCGACACTACGAGCAGTACTTC	CASSLKASGLSTRHYEQYF
.	TRBV15	.	TRBJ1-6	TGTGCCACCAGCAGAGGAGGGGGAAATTCACCCCTCCACTTT	CATSRGGGNSPLHF
.	TRBV5-4	.	TRBJ2-2	TGTGCCAGCAGCTTGCCCAGGGATAGCGGGGAGCTGTTTTTT	CASSLPRDSGELFF
.	TRBV3-1/TRBV3-2	.	TRBJ2-7	TGTGCCAGCAGCCAAGCAGCGATCTTTCCTCAACCCGAGCAGTACTTC	CASSQAAIFPQPEQYF
once	TRBV7-9	.	TRBJ2-1	TGTGCCAGCAGCTTAGGTTTGGCCAATGAGCAGTTCTTC	CASSLGLANEQFF
.	TRBV2	.	TRBJ2-7	TGTGCCAGCAGTGAAGGGGAGAGAGTTTTATACGAGCAGTACTTC	CASSEGERVLYEQYF
.	TRBV2	TRBD2	TRBJ2-7	TGTGCCAGCAGCTCTAGCGGGGGGTCCTTTTACGAGCAGTACTTC	CASSSSGGSFYEQYF